Each of the 21 T cell receptor beta chains below was sequenced from the same sample in a study of cytotoxic CD8 clonotypes in ibrutinib-treated CLL (dated by TCRdb to the early 2020s). Library prep was done by the immunoSEQ multiplex PCR assay. As stored in TCRdb, this immuneACCESS dataset retains in-frame rearrangements with V and J assigned. A fraction of the clones does not appear; measured against another copy, unresolved V genes explain less than half of the discrepancy, and the remainder lacks a known reason. The sample table contains more than 85,000 clones; only one count was recorded for about 72% of them. Of the sample, about 33% is held by the ten largest clones. The sample's time point label is to be understood as: eleven to twelve months on ibrutinib. The sequences come from PBMCs, collected after 12 months of ibrutinib treatment. These TCRs come from a human donor with chronic lymphocytic leukemia.

The gene calls are TRBV2 and TRBJ2-1; TRBD2 aligns across 11 bases. V shed 5 bases and J 4 bases; nucleotides not matched to a gene: 7. This CDR3 has 16 amino acids. Germline V gene lookup returns CDR1 SNHLY and CDR2 FYNNEI. CDR3 sequence reads: CASSLDGTSGYNEQFF. The DNA of the CDR3 is TGTGCCAGCAGTCTAGACGGGACTAGCGGATACAATGAGCAGTTCTTC.

The CDR3 loop reads CASSVDSGGADEQYF. The CDR3 nucleotides read TGTGCCAGCAGCGTAGATAGCGGGGGGGCGGACGAGCAGTACTTC. This rearrangement joins TRBV9 to TRBJ2-7, with 11 bases lining up with TRBD2. This CDR3 contains 15 residues. The germline V gene has CDR1 SGDLS and CDR2 YYNGEE. The J segment lost 5 bases and the V segment lost 0 bases, leaving 4 bases of the junction unmatched. Using reference TRBV9 and TRBJ2-7 for the parts outside the CDR3, the full variable domain is DSGVTQTPKHLITATGQRVTLRCSPRSGDLSVYWYQQSLDQGLQFLIQYYNGEERAKGNILERFSAQQFPDLHSELNLSSLELGDSALYFCASSVDSGGADEQYFGPGTRLTVT.

The V and J genes are TRBV6-4 and TRBJ2-2; unclear D gene. This CDR3 spans 12 amino acids. In germline, CDR1 is MRHNA, CDR2 SNTAGT. The ends were cut back, 2 bases at V and 6 bases at J, with 4 bases in the middle. The CDR3 is CASSDGSGELFF. The CDR3 nucleotides are TGTGCCAGCAGTGACGGCTCCGGGGAGCTGTTTTTT.

This clone was counted once. The chain uses TRBV5-1 and TRBJ2-3; 10 bases agree with TRBD1. After removal of 5 bases from V and 3 bases from J, the junction contained 3 bases not matched to a gene. The CDR3 totals 14 residues. Germline CDR1 and CDR2: SGHRS and YFSETQ. The CDR3 protein is CASRPGQGTDTQYF. CDR3 nucleotide sequence: TGCGCCAGCAGGCCGGGACAGGGGACAGATACGCAGTATTTT.

This rearrangement joins TRBV4-2 to TRBJ1-4; D call uncertain. Trimming took 5 bases from V and 7 from J, leaving 17 bases between them. Germline V lookup: CDR1 LGHNA, CDR2 YNFKEQ. The CDR3 is 15 residues long. The CDR3 DNA is TGTGCCAGCAGCTTGAAACATTCGGCGGGTGAAAAACTGTTTTTT. The encoded protein is CASSLKHSAGEKLFF.

J is TRBJ2-7 and V is TRBV7-9, with D perhaps matching TRBD1 or TRBD2 (6 bases each). Germline CDR1 is SEHNR and CDR2 is FQNEAQ (reference sequence). V dropped 2 bases and J dropped 7 bases, with 21 bases sitting between them. The CDR3 has 16 amino acids. The CDR3 DNA reads as TGTGCCAGCAGCTTATCGAGGGGGGATTTCACCTGGGAGCAGTACTTC. It translates to CASSLSRGDFTWEQYF. Complete variable domain (other parts from reference TRBV7-9 and TRBJ2-7): DTGVSQNPRHKITKRGQNVTFRCDPISEHNRLYWYRQTLGQGPEFLTYFQNEAQLEKSRLLSDRFSAERPKGSFSTLEIQRTEQGDSAMYLCASSLSRGDFTWEQYFGPGTRLTVT.

This sequence joins TRBV5-1 and TRBJ2-2, with no clear D. Trimming removed 7 bases from V and 3 bases from J, with 7 bases in between. CDR1 is SGHRS and CDR2 is YFSETQ in the germline V gene. The CDR3 runs 12 residues. The CDR3: CASQLDTGELFF. Here the CDR3 DNA reads TGCGCCAGCCAGCTTGACACCGGGGAGCTGTTTTTT.

This chain connects TRBV27 to TRBJ2-7; 11 bases are shared with TRBD1. Germline values: CDR1 MNHEY, CDR2 SMNVEV (reference sequence). The CDR3 consists of 15 residues. J was trimmed by 2 bases and V by 2 bases; bases with no gene match: 2. DNA of the CDR3: TGTGCCAGCAGTTTAGGGACAGGGGGAACCTACGAGCAGTACTTC. Protein sequence: CASSLGTGGTYEQYF.

The chain employs TRBV5-4 and TRBJ2-6, with 9 nucleotides matching TRBD1. The CDR3 is made up of 18 amino acids. CDR1 is SGHNT, CDR2 YYREEE, per germline (reference sequence). The V gene end was trimmed by 7 bases and the J gene end by 2 bases; junction bases not matched to a gene: 13. The CDR3 sequence is CASLKRTGVVAGANVLTF. The CDR3 region has the DNA TGTGCCAGCTTGAAACGGACAGGGGTAGTGGCTGGGGCCAACGTCCTGACTTTC.

The chain recombines TRBV30 with TRBJ2-3; D unresolved. The germline gives CDR1 GTSNPN, CDR2 SVGIG (reference sequence). CDR3 size: 11 residues. V was shortened by 2 bases and J by 3 bases, with 3 bases between the two germline ends. The CDR3, as DNA: TGTGCCTGGAGTAATACAGATACGCAGTATTTT. Residues: CAWSNTDTQYF.

This clone appeared a single time. The chain carries TRBV4-2 and TRBJ1-3; a weak D match, TRBD1 (5 bases). V was trimmed by 0 bases and J by 3 bases, leaving 12 bases between them. Germline CDR1 and CDR2: LGHNA and YNFKEQ. The CDR3 has 16 amino acids. The CDR3 DNA reads as TGTGCCAGCAGCCAAGATCATGGGGGTGGTGGAAACACCATATATTTT. As protein: CASSQDHGGGGNTIYF.

The chain recombines TRBV2 with TRBJ1-1; D is ambiguous. The CDR3 runs 14 residues. Germline V CDR1 and CDR2: SNHLY, FYNNEI. The V end lost 7 bases, the J end lost 8 bases, and 20 bases lay between the germline ends. The CDR3 protein is CASKRSSEAFEAFF. In nucleotides, the CDR3 is TGTGCCAGCAAAAGGTCGTCGGAAGCCTTCGAAGCTTTCTTT.

The DNA for the CDR3 is TGTGCCAGCCTTTCTATGGGGACAGGGGAATGGGGTCAGCCCCAGCATTTT. Protein: CASLSMGTGEWGQPQHF. This rearrangement joins TRBV28 to TRBJ1-5; 10 bases match TRBD1. CDR1 is MDHEN, CDR2 SYDVKM, per germline. Trimming took 8 bases from V and 6 from J; bases not matched to a gene: 16. The CDR3 runs to 17 residues.

The chain employs TRBV7-3 and TRBJ2-6; tentative D call: TRBD1 (5 bases). Germline V gives CDR1 SGHTA, CDR2 FQGTGA. V was shortened by 1 base and J by 1 base, with 17 bases between the two germline ends. CDR3 size: 19 residues. CDR3 sequence (DNA): TGTGCCAGCAGCTTAAGGTCCGACAGTTGGGGTTCTGGGGCCAACGTCCTGACTTTC. It encodes CASSLRSDSWGSGANVLTF.

The chain couples TRBV9 to TRBJ2-3; 16 positions match TRBD2. CDR3 length: 19 amino acids. Germline V gene lookup returns CDR1 SGDLS and CDR2 YYNGEE. Germline trimming cut 1 base from V and 2 bases from J; bases unmatched to any gene: 7. The CDR3 coding sequence is TGTGCCAGCAGCGTATTAACGGGACTAGCGGGAGGGTCCACAGATACGCAGTATTTT. This sequence encodes CASSVLTGLAGGSTDTQYF.

Only a few counts were recorded for this clone. The chain recombines TRBV7-9 with TRBJ2-3; D is possibly TRBD1 (6 bases). Germline V lookup: CDR1 SEHNR, CDR2 FQNEAQ (reference sequence). The CDR3 is 15 amino acids. Trimming stripped 5 bases from V and 3 bases from J, with 15 bases between. In nucleotides, the CDR3 is TGTGCCAGCAGCCCCGTGGGACATCTGACAGATACGCAGTATTTT. As protein: CASSPVGHLTDTQYF.

The gene calls are TRBV11-3 and TRBJ2-7; a possible D gene is TRBD1 (6 bases). This CDR3 contains 13 residues. From germline, CDR1 is SGHNT and CDR2 YENEEA. V lost 5 bases and J lost 2, with 10 bases in between. The CDR3 loop is CASSRQDAYEQYF. CDR3 coding DNA: TGTGCCAGCAGCCGACAGGATGCCTACGAGCAGTACTTC.

Of note for this clone: The junction departs from the called germline gene at one end, perhaps through a read error. The same CDR3 can be traced to other DNA sequences in this sample. The chain combines TRBV23-1 with TRBJ2-3, with 7 bases aligning to TRBD2. TRBV23-1 is an open reading frame whose function is uncertain. The CDR3 spans 14 residues. CDR3 bases: TGCGCTAGCAGTCAATTGCGGGGGACAGATACGCAGTATTTT. Its translation: CASSQLRGTDTQYF.

This clone has a handful of counts. This chain uses TRBV18 with TRBJ1-5; D is undetermined. Per germline, CDR1 KGHSH and CDR2 LQKENI. The CDR3 loop spans 15 amino acids. Trimming left V 5 bases short and J 2 bases short, with 13 bases between. The chain's CDR3 is CASSASDDGNQPQHF. The CDR3 coding sequence is TGTGCCAGCTCAGCTTCGGACGATGGCAATCAGCCCCAGCATTTT. The complete variable domain, with remaining parts taken from reference TRBV18 and TRBJ1-5, reads NAGVMQNPRHLVRRRGQEARLRCSPMKGHSHVYWYRQLPEEGLKFMVYLQKENIIDESGMPKERFSAEFPKEGPSILRIQQVVRGDSAAYFCASSASDDGNQPQHFGDGTRLSIL.

This clone was seen more than once but under ten times. The V gene is TRBV5-1, the J gene TRBJ1-2, with TRBD1 matching over 7 bases. The CDR3 runs 16 residues. CDR1 and CDR2 from the germline V gene are SGHRS and YFSETQ. V was pared by 1 base and J by 4 bases, with 10 bases of the junction left unmatched. CDR3 sequence: CASSLLPLTGSYGYTF. The DNA for the CDR3 is TGCGCCAGCAGCTTGCTCCCTTTGACAGGGAGCTATGGCTACACCTTC.

The rearrangement links TRBV30 to TRBJ1-3, with TRBD1 matching over 10 bases. This CDR3 spans 15 amino acids. Trimming at V came to 5 bases and at J to 5 bases, leaving 9 bases not matched to a gene. CDR1 is GTSNPN and CDR2 is SVGIG in the germline V gene (reference sequence). The CDR3 here is CAWLSRDRGRNTIYF. The CDR3 bases are TGTGCCTGGTTATCCCGGGACAGGGGTAGAAACACCATATATTTT.